Sequencing of this T cell receptor (beta chain) was carried out in a study of shared clonotypes between healthy human individuals. On the study more broadly: The study used three CD4 naive, three CD4 memory, two CD8 naive and one CD8 memory plate per donor. Whole-study results and caveats: Sampling involved blood alone; tissue repertoires likely differ.

The CDR3 length is 16 residues. The V end lost 5 bases, the J end lost 0 bases, and 13 bases lay between the germline ends. Germline V gives CDR1 MNHEY, CDR2 SMNVEV (reference sequence). It was CD45RO-negative cells, positively selected for CCR7, that made up naive CD8 cells, with terminally differentiated effector memory CD45RA+ cells excluded. As regards this clone: Its matching antigen is unknown.

TCRdb's table, derived via immunoSEQ multiplex PCR, lists solely in-frame clones and lacks some. Of millions of clones in the sample, just under 95% were seen once. Sequenced material: naive CD8+ T cells sorted from blood. The rearrangement joins TRBV27 to TRBJ1-4; D is perhaps TRBD1 (6 bases). This sequence originates from a man between 18 and 35 years old in good health. The DNA for the CDR3 is TGTGCCAGCAGTACCTCCGGACAGCCAACTAATGAAAAACTGTTTTTT. Protein: CASSTSGQPTNEKLFF.